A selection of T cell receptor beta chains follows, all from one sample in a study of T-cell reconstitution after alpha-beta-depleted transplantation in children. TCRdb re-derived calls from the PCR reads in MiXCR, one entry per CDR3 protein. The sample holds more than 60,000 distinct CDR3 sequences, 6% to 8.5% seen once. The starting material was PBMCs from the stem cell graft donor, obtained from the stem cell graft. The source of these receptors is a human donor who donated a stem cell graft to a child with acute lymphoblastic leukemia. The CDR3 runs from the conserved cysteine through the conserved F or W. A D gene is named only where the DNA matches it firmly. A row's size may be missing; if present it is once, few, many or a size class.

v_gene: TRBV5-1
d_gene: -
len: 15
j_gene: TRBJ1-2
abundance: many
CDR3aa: CASSPETGISYGYTF
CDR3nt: TGCGCCAGCAGCCCGGAGACAGGAATTTCCTATGGCTACACCTTC

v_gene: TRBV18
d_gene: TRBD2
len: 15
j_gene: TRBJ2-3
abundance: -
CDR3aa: CASSPGGTRTDTQYF
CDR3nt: TGTGCCAGCTCACCGGGGGGGACTCGCACAGATACGCAGTATTTT

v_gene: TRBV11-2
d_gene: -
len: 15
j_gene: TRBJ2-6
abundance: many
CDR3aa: CASSSPRTGANVLTF
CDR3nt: TGTGCCAGCAGTTCCCCGAGGACCGGGGCCAACGTCCTGACTTTC

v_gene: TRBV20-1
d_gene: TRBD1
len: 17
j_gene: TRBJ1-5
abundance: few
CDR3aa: CSARDEGRGTAYQPQHF
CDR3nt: TGCAGTGCTAGAGATGAAGGACGTGGGACAGCGTATCAGCCCCAGCATTTT

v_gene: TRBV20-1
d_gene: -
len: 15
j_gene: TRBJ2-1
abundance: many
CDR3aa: CSARNPRGLNNEQFF
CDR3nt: TGCAGTGCTAGAAACCCTAGAGGGCTCAACAATGAGCAGTTCTTC

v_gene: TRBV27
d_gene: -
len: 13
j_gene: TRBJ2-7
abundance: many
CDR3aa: CASSLQSAYEQYF
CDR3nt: TGTGCCAGCAGTTTACAATCGGCTTACGAGCAGTACTTC

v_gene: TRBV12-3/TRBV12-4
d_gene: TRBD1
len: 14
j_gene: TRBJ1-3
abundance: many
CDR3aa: CASSQGQGRNTIYF
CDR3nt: TGTGCCAGCAGTCAAGGACAGGGCAGGAACACCATATATTTT

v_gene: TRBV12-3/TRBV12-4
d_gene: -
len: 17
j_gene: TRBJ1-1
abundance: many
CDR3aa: CASSLGLNLIANTEAFF
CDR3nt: TGTGCCAGCAGTTTAGGGCTTAACCTTATTGCGAACACTGAAGCTTTCTTT

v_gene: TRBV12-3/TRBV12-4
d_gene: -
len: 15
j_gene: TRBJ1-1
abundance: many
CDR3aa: CASSATGTVGTEAFF
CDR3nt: TGTGCCAGCAGTGCAACCGGGACGGTGGGTACTGAAGCTTTCTTT

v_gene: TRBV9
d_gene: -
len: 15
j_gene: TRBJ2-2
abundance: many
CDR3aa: CASSVEGANTGELFF
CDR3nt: TGTGCCAGCAGCGTAGAAGGGGCAAACACCGGGGAGCTGTTTTTT

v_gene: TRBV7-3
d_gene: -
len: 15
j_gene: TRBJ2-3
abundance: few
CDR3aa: CASSPGTAYTDTQYF
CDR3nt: TGTGCCAGCAGCCCTGGGACGGCTTACACAGATACGCAGTATTTT

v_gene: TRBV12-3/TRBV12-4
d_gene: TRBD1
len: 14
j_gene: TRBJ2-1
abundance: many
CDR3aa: CASNRDRVQDEQFF
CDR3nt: TGTGCCAGCAACCGGGACAGGGTGCAAGATGAGCAGTTCTTC

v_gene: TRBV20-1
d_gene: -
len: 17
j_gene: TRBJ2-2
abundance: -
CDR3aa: CSARALGDSENTGELFF
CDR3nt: TGCAGTGCTAGAGCCCTGGGGGATAGCGAGAACACCGGGGAGCTGTTTTTT

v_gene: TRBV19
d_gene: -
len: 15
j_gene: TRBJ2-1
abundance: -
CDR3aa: CASSTIASSYNEQFF
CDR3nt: TGTGCCAGTAGTACTATAGCATCGTCCTACAATGAGCAGTTCTTC

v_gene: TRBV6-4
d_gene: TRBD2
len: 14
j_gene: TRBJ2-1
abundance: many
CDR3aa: CASSDQGTSNEQFF
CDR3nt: TGTGCCAGCAGTGACCAAGGGACTAGCAATGAGCAGTTCTTC

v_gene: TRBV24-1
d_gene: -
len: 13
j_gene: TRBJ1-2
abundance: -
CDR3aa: CATRRGADDGYTF
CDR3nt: TGTGCCACCCGCAGGGGCGCAGATGATGGCTACACCTTC

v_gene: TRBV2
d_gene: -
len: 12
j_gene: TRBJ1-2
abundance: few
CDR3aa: CASGGGIYGYTF
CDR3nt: TGTGCCAGCGGAGGGGGAATCTATGGCTACACCTTC

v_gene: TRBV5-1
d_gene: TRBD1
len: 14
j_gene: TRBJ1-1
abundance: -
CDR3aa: CASTGQGVSTEAFF
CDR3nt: TGCGCCAGCACGGGACAGGGGGTAAGCACTGAAGCTTTCTTT

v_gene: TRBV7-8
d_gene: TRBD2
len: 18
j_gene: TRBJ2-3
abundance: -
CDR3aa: CASSFPVGLAGDTDTQYF
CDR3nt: TGTGCCAGCAGCTTCCCCGTTGGACTAGCGGGGGACACAGATACGCAGTATTTT

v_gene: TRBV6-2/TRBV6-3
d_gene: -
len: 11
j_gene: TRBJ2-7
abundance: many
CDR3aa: CASSGTYEQYF
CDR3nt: TGTGCCAGCAGTGGTACCTACGAGCAGTACTTC